These 6 T cell receptor beta chains came from one sample sequenced in a study of identical twins. TCRdb independently ran MiXCR on the 5' RACE reads; one entry per CDR3 protein. The table records around 280,000 distinct CDR3 sequences, about 8.9% of them present only once. These same records also appear under a second study, on yellow fever vaccine responses in identical twins.

Source material: memory (CD45RO+) T cells sorted from blood. Receptors originate from a woman younger than 30 in good health.

The table lists this clonotype with many counts. The rearrangement links TRBV3-1 to TRBJ2-1, with 10 positions matching TRBD2. The junction had 12 bases not matched to a gene; V was cut back by 4 bases and J by 0 bases. Germline CDR1 reads LGHDT; CDR2 reads YNNKEL (reference sequence). This CDR3 comprises 19 residues. CDR3 sequence reads: CASSPQYTPSGSSYNEQFF. The CDR3 DNA reads as TGTGCCAGCAGCCCCCAATATACCCCTAGCGGGAGCTCCTACAATGAGCAGTTCTTC.

This clonotype occurred many times. This chain uses TRBV12-3 or TRBV12-4 with TRBJ1-5; TRBD1 agrees at 8 bases. Trimming cost V 4 bases and J 6 bases; bases outside gene matches: 8. This CDR3 is built from 15 residues. The CDR3 here is CASSSDQGAAQPQHF. The CDR3, as DNA: TGTGCCAGCAGTTCTGATCAGGGGGCGGCTCAGCCCCAGCATTTT.

This clonotype occurred a few times. V usage is TRBV10-3 and J usage is TRBJ2-2, with D maybe TRBD2 (5 bases). CDR1 and CDR2 (germline): ENHRY, SYGVKD. The V end lost 10 bases, the J end lost 4 bases, and 10 bases lay between the germline ends. This CDR3 has 12 amino acids. CDR3 loop: CATRRGTGELFF. CDR3 in DNA: TGTGCCACCCGACGGGGCACCGGGGAGCTGTTTTTT.

This clonotype was seen a handful of times. V gene TRBV20-1 combines with J gene TRBJ2-7, with 11 bases that match TRBD1. The CDR3 sequence is 15 residues long. The germline gives CDR1 DFQATT, CDR2 SNEGSKA (reference sequence). Unmatched junction bases numbered 4, after V lost 1 base and J lost 2 bases. The CDR3 nucleotides are TGCAGTGCTAGAGGCCCGGGACAGGGGGCCTACGAGCAGTACTTC. Its translation is CSARGPGQGAYEQYF.

The CDR3, as DNA: TGTGCCAGTAGCAACGGACAGGGAGAGACCCAGTACTTC. Its protein is CASSNGQGETQYF. This chain connects TRBV19 to TRBJ2-5; the match to TRBD1 covers 8 bases. After removal of 6 bases from V and 4 bases from J, the junction contained 4 bases not matched to a gene. There are 13 residues in the CDR3. In germline, CDR1 is LNHDA, CDR2 SQIVND (reference sequence).

This clonotype was observed once. The chain has TRBV5-1 and TRBJ2-1; 8 bases are shared with TRBD2. The CDR3 runs 16 residues. CDR1 and CDR2 from the germline V gene are SGHRS and YFSETQ. V lost 6 bases, J lost 1 base, and 9 bases stayed unmatched. The CDR3 region is CASTGGGGGSYNEQFF. The CDR3 bases are TGCGCCAGCACGGGGGGAGGCGGGGGGTCCTACAATGAGCAGTTCTTC.